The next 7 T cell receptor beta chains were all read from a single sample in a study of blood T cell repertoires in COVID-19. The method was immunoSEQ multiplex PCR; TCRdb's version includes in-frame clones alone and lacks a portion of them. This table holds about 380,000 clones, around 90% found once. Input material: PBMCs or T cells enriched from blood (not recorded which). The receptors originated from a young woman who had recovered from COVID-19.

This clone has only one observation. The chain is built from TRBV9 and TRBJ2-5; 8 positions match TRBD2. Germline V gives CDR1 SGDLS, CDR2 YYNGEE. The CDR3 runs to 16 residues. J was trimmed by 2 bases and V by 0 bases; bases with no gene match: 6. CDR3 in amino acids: CASSVAAASGQETQYF. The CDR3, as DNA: TGTGCCAGCAGCGTAGCCGCGGCTAGCGGGCAAGAGACCCAGTACTTC. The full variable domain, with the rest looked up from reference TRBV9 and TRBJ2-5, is DSGVTQTPKHLITATGQRVTLRCSPRSGDLSVYWYQQSLDQGLQFLIQYYNGEERAKGNILERFSAQQFPDLHSELNLSSLELGDSALYFCASSVAAASGQETQYFGPGTRLLVL.

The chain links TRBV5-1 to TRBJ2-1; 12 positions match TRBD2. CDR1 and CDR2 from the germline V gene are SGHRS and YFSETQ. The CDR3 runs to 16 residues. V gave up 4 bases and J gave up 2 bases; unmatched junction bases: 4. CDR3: CASSRRTSGAYNEQFF. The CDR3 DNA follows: TGCGCCAGCAGCCGGCGGACTAGCGGGGCCTACAATGAGCAGTTCTTC. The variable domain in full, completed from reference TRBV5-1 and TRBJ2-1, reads KAGVTQTPRYLIKTRGQQVTLSCSPISGHRSVSWYQQTPGQGLQFLFEYFSETQRNKGNFPGRFSGRQFSNSRSEMNVSTLELGDSALYLCASSRRTSGAYNEQFFGPGTRLTVL.

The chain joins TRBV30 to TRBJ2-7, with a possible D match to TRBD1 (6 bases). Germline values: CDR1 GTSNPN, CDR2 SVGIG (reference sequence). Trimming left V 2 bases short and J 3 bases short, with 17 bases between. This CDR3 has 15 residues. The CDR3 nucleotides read TGTGCCTGGAGTCTCGCCGGGACAACCGTCTACGAGCAGTACTTC. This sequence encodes CAWSLAGTTVYEQYF.

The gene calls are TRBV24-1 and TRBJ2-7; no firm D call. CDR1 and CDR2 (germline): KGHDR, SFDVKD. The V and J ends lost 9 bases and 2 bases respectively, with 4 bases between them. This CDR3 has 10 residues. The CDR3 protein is CATGPYEQYF. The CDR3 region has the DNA TGTGCCACCGGCCCCTACGAGCAGTACTTC.

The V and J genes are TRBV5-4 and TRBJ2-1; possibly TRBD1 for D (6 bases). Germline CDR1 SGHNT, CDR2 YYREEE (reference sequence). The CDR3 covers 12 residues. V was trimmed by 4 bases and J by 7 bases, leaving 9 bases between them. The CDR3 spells CASSQGMNEQFF. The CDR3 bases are TGTGCCAGCAGCCAGGGGATGAATGAGCAGTTCTTC.

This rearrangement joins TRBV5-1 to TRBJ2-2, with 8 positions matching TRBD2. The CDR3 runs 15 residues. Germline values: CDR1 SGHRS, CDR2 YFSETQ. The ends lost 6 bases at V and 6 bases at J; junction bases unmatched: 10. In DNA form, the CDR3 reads TGCGCCAGCACGTCGGCGGGGGGCCGTCCCGGGGAGCTGTTTTTT. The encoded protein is CASTSAGGRPGELFF.

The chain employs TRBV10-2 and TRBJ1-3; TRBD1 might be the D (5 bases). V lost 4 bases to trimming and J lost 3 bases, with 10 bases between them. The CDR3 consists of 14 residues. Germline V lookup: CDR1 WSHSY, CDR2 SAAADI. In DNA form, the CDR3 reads TGCGCCAGCAGTGGGGGGGGTAGTGGAAACACCATATATTTT. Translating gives CASSGGGSGNTIYF.